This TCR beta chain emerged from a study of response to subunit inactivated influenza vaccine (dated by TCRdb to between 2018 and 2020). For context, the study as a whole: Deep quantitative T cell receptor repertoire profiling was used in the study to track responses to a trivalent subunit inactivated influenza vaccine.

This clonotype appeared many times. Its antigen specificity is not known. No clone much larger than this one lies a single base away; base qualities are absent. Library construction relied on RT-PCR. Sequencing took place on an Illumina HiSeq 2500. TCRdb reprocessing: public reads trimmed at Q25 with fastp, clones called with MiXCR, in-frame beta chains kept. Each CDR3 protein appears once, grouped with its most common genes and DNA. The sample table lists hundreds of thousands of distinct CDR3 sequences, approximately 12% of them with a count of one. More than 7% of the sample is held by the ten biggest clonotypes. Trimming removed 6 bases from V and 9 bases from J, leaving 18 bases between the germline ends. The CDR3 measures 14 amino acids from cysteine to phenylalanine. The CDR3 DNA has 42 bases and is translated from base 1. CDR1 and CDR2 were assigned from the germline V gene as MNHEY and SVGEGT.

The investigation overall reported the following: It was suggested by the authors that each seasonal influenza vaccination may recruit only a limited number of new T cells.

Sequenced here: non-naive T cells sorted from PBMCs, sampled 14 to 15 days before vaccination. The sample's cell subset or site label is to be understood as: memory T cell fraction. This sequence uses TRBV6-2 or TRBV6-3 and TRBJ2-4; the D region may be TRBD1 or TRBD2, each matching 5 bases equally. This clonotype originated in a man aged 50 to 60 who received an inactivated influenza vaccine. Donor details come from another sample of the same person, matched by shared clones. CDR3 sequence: CASRGEKGSGIQYF. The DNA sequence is TGTGCCAGCAGGGGGGAGAAGGGCTCTGGCATTCAGTACTTC.